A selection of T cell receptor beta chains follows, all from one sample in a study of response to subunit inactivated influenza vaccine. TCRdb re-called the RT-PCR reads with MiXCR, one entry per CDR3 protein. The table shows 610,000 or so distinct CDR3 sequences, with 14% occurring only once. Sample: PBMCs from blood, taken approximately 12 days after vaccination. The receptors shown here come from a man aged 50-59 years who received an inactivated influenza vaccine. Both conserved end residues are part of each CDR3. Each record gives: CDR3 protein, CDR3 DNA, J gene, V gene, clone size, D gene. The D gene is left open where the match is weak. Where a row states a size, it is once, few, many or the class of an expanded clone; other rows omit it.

CSARVYLLGEQYF TGCAGTGCTAGAGTCTACCTCTTGGGAGAGCAGTACTTC TRBJ2-7 TRBV20-1 - -
CASSQVPGITYNEQFF TGTGCCAGCAGCCAAGTCCCGGGGATCACCTACAATGAGCAGTTCTTC TRBJ2-1 TRBV3-1 few -
CASIPGPNSPLHF TGTGCCAGCATTCCGGGGCCCAATTCACCCCTCCACTTT TRBJ1-6 TRBV6-6 - -
CASSSYRGQNEQYF TGTGCCAGCAGCTCGTACAGGGGGCAAAACGAGCAGTACTTC TRBJ2-7 TRBV11-2 - TRBD1
CASSLTRNEQYF TGTGCCAGCAGCTTAACGAGGAACGAGCAGTACTTC TRBJ2-7 TRBV11-2 few -
CASSLAEGFSSYEQYF TGTGCCAGCAGTTTAGCGGAGGGCTTCAGCTCCTACGAGCAGTACTTC TRBJ2-7 TRBV12-3/TRBV12-4 - -
CASSLWTSGDNEQFF TGTGCCAGCAGTTTGTGGACTAGCGGGGACAATGAGCAGTTCTTC TRBJ2-1 TRBV12-3/TRBV12-4 - TRBD2
CSVDKGGSYF TGCAGCGTTGACAAGGGAGGGAGTTACTTC TRBJ2-5 TRBV29-1 many TRBD2
CASSGNGATQYF TGTGCCAGCAGCGGTAATGGGGCTACGCAGTATTTT TRBJ2-3 TRBV7-2 - -
CASRLANTEAFF TGTGCCAGCAGACTCGCCAACACTGAAGCTTTCTTT TRBJ1-1 TRBV3-1 - -
CASSFGLAGSYNEQFF TGTGCCAGCAGCTTCGGACTAGCGGGATCCTACAATGAGCAGTTCTTC TRBJ2-1 TRBV5-4 - TRBD2
CASSLGDPGNNEQFF TGTGCCAGCAGCTTAGGGGACCCTGGGAACAATGAGCAGTTCTTC TRBJ2-1 TRBV7-9 - -
CASSWAAGSTDTQYF TGTGCCAGCTCCTGGGCGGCAGGAAGCACAGATACGCAGTATTTT TRBJ2-3 TRBV6-1 many -
CASRDREDTQYF TGTGCCAGCAGAGACAGGGAAGATACGCAGTATTTT TRBJ2-3 TRBV6-2/TRBV6-3 - TRBD1
CASSQKEFYGYTF TGTGCCAGCAGCCAAAAGGAGTTTTATGGCTACACCTTC TRBJ1-2 TRBV3-1 - -
CASSYPTGGPYEQYF TGTGCCAGCAGTTACCCCACAGGGGGCCCCTACGAGCAGTACTTC TRBJ2-7 TRBV6-2/TRBV6-3 - TRBD1
CASSLSVGSAGELFF TGTGCCAGCAGCTTAAGTGTAGGGAGTGCCGGGGAGCTGTTTTTT TRBJ2-2 TRBV11-2 few -
CAISRSGGNEKLFF TGTGCCATCAGTCGCTCCGGGGGCAATGAAAAACTGTTTTTT TRBJ1-4 TRBV10-3 few -
CASSAGGLAVQETQYF TGTGCCAGCAGTGCTGGGGGACTAGCGGTCCAAGAGACCCAGTACTTC TRBJ2-5 TRBV2 - TRBD2
CSAYRTGANVLTF TGCAGTGCTTATAGAACTGGGGCCAACGTCCTGACTTTC TRBJ2-6 TRBV20-1 few -
CSVEAPDRSTDTQYF TGCAGCGTTGAAGCGCCCGATAGGAGCACAGATACGCAGTATTTT TRBJ2-3 TRBV29-1 - -
CASRLDREATNEKLFF TGCGCCAGCCGTTTGGACAGGGAGGCAACTAATGAAAAACTGTTTTTT TRBJ1-4 TRBV23-1 - TRBD1
CATSDLAGDYEQFF TGTGCCACCAGTGACCTAGCGGGAGACTATGAGCAGTTCTTC TRBJ2-1 TRBV24-1 - TRBD2
CASSLAWLGSGGETQYF TGTGCCAGCAGCTTAGCGTGGTTAGGAAGCGGTGGAGAGACCCAGTACTTC TRBJ2-5 TRBV7-6 few -
CSARDFGRNTEAFF TGCAGTGCTAGAGATTTTGGCAGGAACACTGAAGCTTTCTTT TRBJ1-1 TRBV20-1 few -
CASSVQALNTGELFF TGTGCCAGCAGTGTTCAGGCGCTAAACACCGGGGAGCTGTTTTTT TRBJ2-2 TRBV25-1 - -
CASSQGSQETQYF TGTGCCAGCAGCCAGGGGTCCCAAGAGACCCAGTACTTC TRBJ2-5 TRBV12-3/TRBV12-4 many -
CASSPGFGGSTDTQYF TGTGCCAGCTCCCCAGGGTTCGGCGGGAGCACAGATACGCAGTATTTT TRBJ2-3 TRBV6-1 - -
CASSFIAGGAHTDTQYF TGTGCCAGCAGCTTCATAGCGGGAGGAGCCCACACAGATACGCAGTATTTT TRBJ2-3 TRBV7-2 - TRBD2
CASSQTSGGALEQFF TGCGCCAGCAGCCAGACTAGCGGGGGGGCACTTGAGCAGTTCTTC TRBJ2-1 TRBV4-3 many TRBD2
CASSIPAAARGEQYF TGCGCCAGCAGCATCCCCGCAGCCGCGCGAGGCGAGCAGTACTTC TRBJ2-7 TRBV5-1 - -
CASSLGSSKETQYF TGTGCCAGCAGTTTAGGATCAAGCAAAGAGACCCAGTACTTC TRBJ2-5 TRBV12-3/TRBV12-4 - -
CASSQESYNQPQHF TGCGCCAGCAGCCAAGAGTCCTACAATCAGCCCCAGCATTTT TRBJ1-5 TRBV4-3 - -
CASSLGPQERQPQHF TGTGCCAGCAGTTTAGGTCCTCAGGAGCGTCAGCCCCAGCATTTT TRBJ1-5 TRBV12-3/TRBV12-4 many -
CASSEFGGNTDTQYF TGTGCCAGCAGTGAATTTGGAGGGAACACAGATACGCAGTATTTT TRBJ2-3 TRBV25-1 few -
CASSPPSPSDNEQFF TGTGCCAGCTCACCACCGTCCCCCTCGGACAATGAGCAGTTCTTC TRBJ2-1 TRBV18 - -
CASSSTSLPDTEAFF TGTGCCAGCAGCTCTACCTCACTCCCAGACACTGAAGCTTTCTTT TRBJ1-1 TRBV5-5 - -
CASSYAPGGFETQYF TGTGCCAGCAGTTACGCGCCGGGGGGGTTCGAGACCCAGTACTTC TRBJ2-5 TRBV6-2/TRBV6-3 - TRBD2
CASSKGLAGEYEQYF TGTGCCAGCAGCAAGGGACTAGCGGGAGAGTACGAGCAGTACTTC TRBJ2-7 TRBV9 - TRBD2
CASRSPGTEANYGYTF TGTGCCAGCAGGTCCCCCGGGACAGAGGCTAACTATGGCTACACCTTC TRBJ1-2 TRBV28 few TRBD1
CASSPGTGASPLHF TGTGCCAGCAGCCCCGGGACAGGGGCATCACCCCTCCACTTT TRBJ1-6 TRBV3-1 - TRBD1
CASSRFSGAAFF TGTGCCAGCAGCCGATTCTCCGGGGCAGCTTTCTTT TRBJ1-1 TRBV7-2 many -
CASSLFGEKETQYF TGTGCCAGCAGCTTATTTGGGGAAAAAGAGACCCAGTACTTC TRBJ2-5 TRBV7-9 - -